This is a list of T cell receptor beta chains from one sample in a study of T cell responses to AZD1222 COVID-19 vaccine. Libraries were prepared by immunoSEQ multiplex PCR; TCRdb keeps only in-frame clonotypes and omits some of them. The sample holds 120,000 to 150,000 clones, roughly nine tenths seen once. The specimen comprised peripheral blood, sampled on day 0 of AZD1222 vaccination. The receptors come from an adult in good health. CDR3s include the opening cysteine and the closing phenylalanine or tryptophan. D genes are given only for firm matches. Clone size is stated in some rows and not others, as once, few, many or a class when expanded.

size | D | J | V | CDR3 | DNA
- | - | TRBJ1-4 | TRBV6-5 | CASRETDTFNEKLFF | TGTGCCAGCAGAGAGACGGACACTTTTAATGAAAAACTGTTTTTT
- | TRBD1 | TRBJ1-4 | TRBV7-9 | CASSRQGASATNEKLFF | TGTGCCAGCAGCCGCCAGGGGGCTTCTGCAACTAATGAAAAACTGTTTTTT
once | - | TRBJ2-7 | TRBV6-5 | CASSYSTGGLDEQYF | TGTGCCAGCAGTTACTCGACTGGGGGCTTGGACGAGCAGTACTTC
- | TRBD2 | TRBJ2-1 | TRBV12-3/TRBV12-4 | CASSGGTRNEQFF | TGTGCCAGCAGCGGAGGGACTAGAAATGAGCAGTTCTTC
- | - | TRBJ1-2 | TRBV6-2/TRBV6-3 | CASSYSTSGGGYTF | TGTGCCAGCAGTTACTCAACCTCCGGAGGGGGCTACACCTTC
- | - | TRBJ1-2 | TRBV6-2/TRBV6-3 | CASSVPGAGYGYTF | TGTGCCAGCAGTGTTCCGGGGGCGGGATATGGCTACACCTTC
- | - | TRBJ1-2 | TRBV2 | CASSERRGFWGYTF | TGTGCCAGCAGTGAGCGGCGGGGTTTTTGGGGCTACACCTTC
- | - | TRBJ2-1 | TRBV19 | CASSISGFEQFF | TGTGCCAGTAGTATTTCAGGTTTTGAGCAGTTCTTC
- | - | TRBJ2-2 | TRBV7-3 | CASSPSYGPANTGELFF | TGTGCCAGCAGCCCATCATACGGGCCTGCGAACACCGGGGAGCTGTTTTTT
- | - | TRBJ1-2 | TRBV30 | CACTPPQPMSNYGYTF | TGTGCCTGCACCCCACCGCAGCCGATGTCTAACTATGGCTACACCTTC
- | - | TRBJ2-5 | TRBV20-1 | CSASSWGSELQETQYF | TGCAGTGCTAGTAGTTGGGGGTCTGAACTCCAAGAGACCCAGTACTTC
- | - | TRBJ2-6 | TRBV28 | CAIPAPSGANVLTF | TGTGCCATTCCCGCTCCCTCTGGGGCCAACGTCCTGACTTTC